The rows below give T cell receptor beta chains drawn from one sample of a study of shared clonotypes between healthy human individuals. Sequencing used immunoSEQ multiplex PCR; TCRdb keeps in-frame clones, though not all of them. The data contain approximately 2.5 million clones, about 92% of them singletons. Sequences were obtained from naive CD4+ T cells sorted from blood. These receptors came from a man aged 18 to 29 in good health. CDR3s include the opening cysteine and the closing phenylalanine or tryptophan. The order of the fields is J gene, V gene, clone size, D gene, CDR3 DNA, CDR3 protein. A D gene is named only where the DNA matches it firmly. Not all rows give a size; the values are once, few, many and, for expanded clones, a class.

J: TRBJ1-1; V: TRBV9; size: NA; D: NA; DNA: TGTGCCAGCAGCGTAGAGGTTAACACTGAAGCTTTCTTT; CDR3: CASSVEVNTEAFF
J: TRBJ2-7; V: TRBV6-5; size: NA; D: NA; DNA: TGTGCCAGCAGTTACACCCTCCTTGGGGGCTCCTACGAGCAGTACTTC; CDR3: CASSYTLLGGSYEQYF
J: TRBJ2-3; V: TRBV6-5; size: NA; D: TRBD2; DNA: TGTGCCAGCAGTTCGGGCGGGGGGGCCCCAGATACGCAGTATTTT; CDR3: CASSSGGGAPDTQYF
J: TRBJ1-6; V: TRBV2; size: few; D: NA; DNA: TGTGCCAGCAGTATTTCGGTGGGGAATTCACCCCTCCACTTT; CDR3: CASSISVGNSPLHF
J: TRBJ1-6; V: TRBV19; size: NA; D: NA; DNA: TGTGCCAGTGGGGGAGGACGGGATAATTCACCCCTCCACTTT; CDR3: CASGGGRDNSPLHF
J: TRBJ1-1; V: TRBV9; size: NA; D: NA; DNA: TGTGCCAGCAGCGTAACCGGGAACACTGAAGCTTTCTTT; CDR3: CASSVTGNTEAFF
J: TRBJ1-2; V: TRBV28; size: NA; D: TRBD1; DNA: TGTGCCAGCAGTTTAGTGGGACAGGCCCCAGGGTATGGCTACACCTTC; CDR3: CASSLVGQAPGYGYTF
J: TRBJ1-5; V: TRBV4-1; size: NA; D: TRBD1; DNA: TGCGCCAGCAGCCAGGGAGACAGGGGATTAGGAAATCAGCCCCAGCATTTT; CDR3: CASSQGDRGLGNQPQHF
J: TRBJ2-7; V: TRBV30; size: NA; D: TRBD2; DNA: TGTGCCTGGAGTGTAAAAGAGGCGGGAGGTCTCTACGAGCAGTACTTC; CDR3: CAWSVKEAGGLYEQYF
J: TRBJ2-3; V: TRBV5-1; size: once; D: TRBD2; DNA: TGCGCCAGCAGCTTGTTCCTCGCGGGGGGGCCTGCGGGCACAGATACGCAGTATTTT; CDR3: CASSLFLAGGPAGTDTQYF
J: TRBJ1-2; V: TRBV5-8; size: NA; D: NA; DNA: TGTGCCAGCAGCCCTGGGGGACCGCTCTATGGCTACACCTTC; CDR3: CASSPGGPLYGYTF
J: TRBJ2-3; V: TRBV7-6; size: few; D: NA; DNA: TGTGCCAGCAGCTTCGACGGGAAATCAGATACGCAGTATTTT; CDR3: CASSFDGKSDTQYF
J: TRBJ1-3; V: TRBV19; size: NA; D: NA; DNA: TGTGCCAGTAGGCTCCGGACGGACACCTCTGGAAACACCATATATTTT; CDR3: CASRLRTDTSGNTIYF
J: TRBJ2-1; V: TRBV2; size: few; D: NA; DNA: TGTGCCAGTGCGGGTAACTCCTACAATGAGCAGTTCTTC; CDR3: CASAGNSYNEQFF
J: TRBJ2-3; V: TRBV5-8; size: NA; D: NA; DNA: TGTGCCAGCAGCCCCCCCGCGGAGGGTGGCGATACGCAGTATTTT; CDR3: CASSPPAEGGDTQYF
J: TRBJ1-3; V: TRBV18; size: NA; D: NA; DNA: TGTGCCAGCTCAACAGGGACCTCTGGAAACACCATATATTTT; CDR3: CASSTGTSGNTIYF
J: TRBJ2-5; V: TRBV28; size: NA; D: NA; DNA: TGTGCCAGCAGCTTATCCCCTAACGGGGAGACCCAGTACTTC; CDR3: CASSLSPNGETQYF
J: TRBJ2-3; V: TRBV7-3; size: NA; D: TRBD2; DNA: TGTGCCAGCAGCTTATCCCTAGCGGGGGCGGCAGATACGCAGTATTTT; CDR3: CASSLSLAGAADTQYF
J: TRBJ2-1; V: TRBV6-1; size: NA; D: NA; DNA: TGTGCCAGCAGTGAGAGTACTATCTACAATGAGCAGTTCTTC; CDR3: CASSESTIYNEQFF
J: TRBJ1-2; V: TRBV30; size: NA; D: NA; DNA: TGTGCCTGGAGTGCCAGGGGTAACTATGGCTACACCTTC; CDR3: CAWSARGNYGYTF
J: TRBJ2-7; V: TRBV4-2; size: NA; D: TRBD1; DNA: TGTGCCAGCAGCCAAGATAGAGGGACAGGGGTCTACGAGCAGTACTTC; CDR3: CASSQDRGTGVYEQYF
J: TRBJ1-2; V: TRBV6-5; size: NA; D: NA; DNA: TGTGCCAGCAGTTACTCGGGCAGTAACGGCTACACCTTC; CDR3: CASSYSGSNGYTF
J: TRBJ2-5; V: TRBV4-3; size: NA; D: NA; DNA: TGCGCCAGCAGCCAAGATACTCAAGAGACCCAGTACTTC; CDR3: CASSQDTQETQYF
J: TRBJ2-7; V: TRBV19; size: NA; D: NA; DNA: TGTGCCAGTAGAGAAGGGCCGCTTCTGGGCGAGCAGTACTTC; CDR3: CASREGPLLGEQYF
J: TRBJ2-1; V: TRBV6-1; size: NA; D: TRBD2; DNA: TGTGCCAGCACCCGCCTAGCGGGGGGTTACAATGAGCAGTTCTTC; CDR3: CASTRLAGGYNEQFF
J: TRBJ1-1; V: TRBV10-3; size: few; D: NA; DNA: TGTGCCATCAGTGATTCCCAGGCGAACACTGAAGCTTTCTTT; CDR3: CAISDSQANTEAFF
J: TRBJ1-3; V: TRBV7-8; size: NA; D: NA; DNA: TGTGCCAGCAGCCCCCGTAGGCCGGGGGCCACTGGAAACACCATATATTTT; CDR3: CASSPRRPGATGNTIYF
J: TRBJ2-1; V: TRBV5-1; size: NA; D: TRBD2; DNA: TGCGCCAGCAGCTTGGGACTAGCGACCTACAATGAGCAGTTCTTC; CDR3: CASSLGLATYNEQFF
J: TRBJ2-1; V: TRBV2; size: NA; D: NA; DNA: TGTGCCAGCAGTGAAGAAGCGAGCTCCTACAATGAGCAGTTCTTC; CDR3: CASSEEASSYNEQFF
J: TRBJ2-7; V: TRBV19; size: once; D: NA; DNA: TGTGCCAGTAGTCCGCGGACAAGCTACGAGCAGTACTTC; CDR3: CASSPRTSYEQYF
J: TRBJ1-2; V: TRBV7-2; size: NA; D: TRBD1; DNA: TGTGCCAGCAGCTCGGGGGACAGGGGCTCCTGGAGTGGTAATGGCTACACCTTC; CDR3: CASSSGDRGSWSGNGYTF
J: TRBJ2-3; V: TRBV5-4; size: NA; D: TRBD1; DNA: TGTGCCAGCAGCTCAGGGACAGTCGAGGCTACGCAGTATTTT; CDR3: CASSSGTVEATQYF
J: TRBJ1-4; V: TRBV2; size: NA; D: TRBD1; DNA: TGTGCCAGCAGTGAGGACAGGGGGCAACGGCTGTTTTTT; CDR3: CASSEDRGQRLFF
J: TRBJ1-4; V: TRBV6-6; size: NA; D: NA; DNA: TGTGCCAGCAGCCTCCAGGCCGACCCTAATGAAAAACTGTTTTTT; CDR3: CASSLQADPNEKLFF
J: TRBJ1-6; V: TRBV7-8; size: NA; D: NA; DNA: TGTGCCAGCGGCCAGGGGTATTCACCCCTCCACTTT; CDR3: CASGQGYSPLHF
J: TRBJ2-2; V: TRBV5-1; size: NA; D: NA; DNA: TGCGCCAGCAGCTTGGATGGAAACACCGGGGAGCTGTTTTTT; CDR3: CASSLDGNTGELFF
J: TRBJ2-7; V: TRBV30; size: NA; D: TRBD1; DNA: TGTGCCGGGACAGACTCCTACGAGCAGTACTTC; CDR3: CAGTDSYEQYF
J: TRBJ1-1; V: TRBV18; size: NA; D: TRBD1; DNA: TGTGCCAGCTCACCAAGAAAGGGGGGGCCCGGACAGGACACTGAAGCTTTCTTT; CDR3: CASSPRKGGPGQDTEAFF
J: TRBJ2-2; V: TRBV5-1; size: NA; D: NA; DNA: TGCGCCAGCAGCTGGGGGCTCGTCGCTCCGAACACCGGGGAGCTGTTTTTT; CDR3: CASSWGLVAPNTGELFF
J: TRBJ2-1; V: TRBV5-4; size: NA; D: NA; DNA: TGTGCCAGCAGCAGATCTAGCGACTCCTACAATGAGCAGTTCTTC; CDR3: CASSRSSDSYNEQFF
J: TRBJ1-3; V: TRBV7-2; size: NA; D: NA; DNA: TGTGCCAGCAGCTTAGACTATGCAAACACCATATATTTT; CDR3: CASSLDYANTIYF
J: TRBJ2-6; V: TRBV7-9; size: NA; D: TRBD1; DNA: TGTGCCAGCAGCTTAGCGACAGGGGTTACGCTCTCTGGGGCCAACGTCCTGACTTTC; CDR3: CASSLATGVTLSGANVLTF
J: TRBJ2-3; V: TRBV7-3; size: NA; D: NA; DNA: TGTGCCAGCACCCCCTCCTTAGATACGCAGTATTTT; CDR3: CASTPSLDTQYF
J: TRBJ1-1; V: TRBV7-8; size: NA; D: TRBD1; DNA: TGTGCCAGCAGCTTGACAGGGTCCCGGAACACTGAAGCTTTCTTT; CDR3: CASSLTGSRNTEAFF
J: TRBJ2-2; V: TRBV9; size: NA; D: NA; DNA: TGTGCCAGCAGCCCCCGACCCAAAGAGACCGGGGAGCTGTTTTTT; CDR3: CASSPRPKETGELFF
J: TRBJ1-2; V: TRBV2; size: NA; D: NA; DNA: TGTGCCAGCAGTGAATTGAGAGTAGCTAACTATGGCTACACCTTC; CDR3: CASSELRVANYGYTF
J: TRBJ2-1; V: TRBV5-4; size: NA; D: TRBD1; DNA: TGTGCCAGCAGCTTGGATCAGAGACAGGGAAGGAACAATGAGCAGTTCTTC; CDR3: CASSLDQRQGRNNEQFF
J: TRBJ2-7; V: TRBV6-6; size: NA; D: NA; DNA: TGTGCCAGCAGTTACCACGGGTCCTACGAGCAGTACTTC; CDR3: CASSYHGSYEQYF
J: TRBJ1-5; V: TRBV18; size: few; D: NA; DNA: TGTGCCAGCTCACCATCGGGTGATAAGCCCCAGCATTTT; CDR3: CASSPSGDKPQHF
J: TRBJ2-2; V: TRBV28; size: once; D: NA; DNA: TGTGCCAGCAGTTTAGGGACGGGGAACACCGGGGAGCTGTTTTTT; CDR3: CASSLGTGNTGELFF
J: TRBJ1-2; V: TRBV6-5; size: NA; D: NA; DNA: TGTGCCAGCAGTCTCGGACAGAAGTCCTTGGGCTACACCTTC; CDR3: CASSLGQKSLGYTF
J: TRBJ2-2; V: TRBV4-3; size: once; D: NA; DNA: TGCGCCAGCAGCCAAGAATGGGCTGCCGGCACCGGGGAGCTGTTTTTT; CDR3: CASSQEWAAGTGELFF